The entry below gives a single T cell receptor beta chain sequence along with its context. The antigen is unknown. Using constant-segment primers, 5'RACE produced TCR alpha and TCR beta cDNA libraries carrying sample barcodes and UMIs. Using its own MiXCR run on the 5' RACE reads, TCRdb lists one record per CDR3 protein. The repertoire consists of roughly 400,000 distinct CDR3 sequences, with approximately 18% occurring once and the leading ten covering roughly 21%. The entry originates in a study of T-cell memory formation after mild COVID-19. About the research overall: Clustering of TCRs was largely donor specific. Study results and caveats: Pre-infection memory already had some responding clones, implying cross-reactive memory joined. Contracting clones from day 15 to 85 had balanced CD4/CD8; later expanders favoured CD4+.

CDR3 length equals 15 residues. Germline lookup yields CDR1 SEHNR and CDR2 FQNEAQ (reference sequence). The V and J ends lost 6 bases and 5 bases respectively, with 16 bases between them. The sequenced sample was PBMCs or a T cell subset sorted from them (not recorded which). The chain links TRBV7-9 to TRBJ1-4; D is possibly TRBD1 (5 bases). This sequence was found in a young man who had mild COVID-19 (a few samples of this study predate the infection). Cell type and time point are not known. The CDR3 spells CASSRTGTPNEKLFF. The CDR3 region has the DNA TGTGCCAGCAGTCGTACCGGGACGCCGAATGAAAAACTGTTTTTT.